A selection of T cell receptor beta chains follows, all from one sample in a study of cytomegalovirus exposure and HLA in healthy donors. TCRdb's table, derived via immunoSEQ multiplex PCR, lists solely in-frame clones and lacks some. The sample holds fewer than 400,000 clones, roughly 88% seen once. Sequenced input: PBMCs. All receptors derive from a woman under 30 in good health and CMV-seronegative. Each CDR3 is given with its conserved first and last residue. A D gene is named only where the DNA matches it firmly. The size of a clone is reported for some rows only, either as once, few or many, or as a class for expanded clones.

D gene: NA
V gene: TRBV6-5
clone size: NA
J gene: TRBJ1-5
CDR3 protein: CASTQALNQPQHF
CDR3 DNA: TGTGCCAGCACCCAGGCCCTCAATCAGCCCCAGCATTTT

D gene: NA
V gene: TRBV20-1
clone size: NA
J gene: TRBJ2-1
CDR3 protein: CSARGAGEQFF
CDR3 DNA: TGCAGTGCTAGAGGGGCAGGTGAGCAGTTCTTC

D gene: TRBD2
V gene: TRBV11-2
clone size: NA
J gene: TRBJ2-2
CDR3 protein: CASSSRTSVTVTTGELFF
CDR3 DNA: TGTGCCAGCAGCTCCCGGACTAGCGTGACTGTAACGACCGGGGAGCTGTTTTTT

D gene: TRBD1
V gene: TRBV5-1
clone size: NA
J gene: TRBJ1-2
CDR3 protein: CASSGTDRDYGYTF
CDR3 DNA: TGCGCCAGCAGCGGGACCGACAGGGACTATGGCTACACCTTC

D gene: TRBD2
V gene: TRBV7-6
clone size: NA
J gene: TRBJ2-1
CDR3 protein: CASSFASGRWNEQFF
CDR3 DNA: TGTGCCAGCAGTTTTGCTAGCGGGAGATGGAATGAGCAGTTCTTC

D gene: TRBD2
V gene: TRBV5-6
clone size: once
J gene: TRBJ2-3
CDR3 protein: CASSLGLAGGTQYF
CDR3 DNA: TGTGCCAGCAGCTTGGGTCTAGCGGGAGGAACGCAGTATTTT

D gene: TRBD1
V gene: TRBV6-4
clone size: NA
J gene: TRBJ2-7
CDR3 protein: CASSGDRDLYEQYF
CDR3 DNA: TGTGCCAGCAGTGGGGACAGAGACCTCTACGAGCAGTACTTC

D gene: NA
V gene: TRBV27
clone size: once
J gene: TRBJ2-7
CDR3 protein: CASSSVRDEQYF
CDR3 DNA: TGTGCCAGCAGTTCGGTCAGGGACGAGCAGTACTTC

D gene: NA
V gene: TRBV9
clone size: NA
J gene: TRBJ2-2
CDR3 protein: CASSGKEQTGELFF
CDR3 DNA: TGTGCCAGCAGCGGAAAGGAACAGACCGGGGAGCTGTTTTTT

D gene: TRBD1
V gene: TRBV7-6
clone size: NA
J gene: TRBJ2-2
CDR3 protein: CASSRDRGKLFF
CDR3 DNA: TGTGCCAGCAGCCGGGACAGGGGAAAGCTGTTTTTT

D gene: TRBD1
V gene: TRBV7-3
clone size: few
J gene: TRBJ2-2
CDR3 protein: CASSMTVTGVTGELFF
CDR3 DNA: TGTGCCAGCAGCATGACCGTGACAGGGGTCACCGGGGAGCTGTTTTTT

D gene: NA
V gene: TRBV7-8
clone size: NA
J gene: TRBJ2-7
CDR3 protein: CASSLDRGTYEQYF
CDR3 DNA: TGTGCCAGCAGCTTGGACCGGGGGACCTACGAGCAGTACTTC

D gene: TRBD1
V gene: TRBV19
clone size: NA
J gene: TRBJ1-2
CDR3 protein: CASSKQGYGYTF
CDR3 DNA: TGTGCCAGTAGTAAACAGGGGTATGGCTACACCTTC

D gene: NA
V gene: TRBV29-1
clone size: NA
J gene: TRBJ1-3
CDR3 protein: CSVEGRASGNTIYF
CDR3 DNA: TGCAGCGTTGAGGGCCGTGCCTCTGGAAACACCATATATTTT

D gene: TRBD2
V gene: TRBV7-9
clone size: NA
J gene: TRBJ2-7
CDR3 protein: CASSLARLAAGDEQYF
CDR3 DNA: TGTGCCAGCAGCTTAGCGCGTCTAGCGGCCGGGGACGAGCAGTACTTC